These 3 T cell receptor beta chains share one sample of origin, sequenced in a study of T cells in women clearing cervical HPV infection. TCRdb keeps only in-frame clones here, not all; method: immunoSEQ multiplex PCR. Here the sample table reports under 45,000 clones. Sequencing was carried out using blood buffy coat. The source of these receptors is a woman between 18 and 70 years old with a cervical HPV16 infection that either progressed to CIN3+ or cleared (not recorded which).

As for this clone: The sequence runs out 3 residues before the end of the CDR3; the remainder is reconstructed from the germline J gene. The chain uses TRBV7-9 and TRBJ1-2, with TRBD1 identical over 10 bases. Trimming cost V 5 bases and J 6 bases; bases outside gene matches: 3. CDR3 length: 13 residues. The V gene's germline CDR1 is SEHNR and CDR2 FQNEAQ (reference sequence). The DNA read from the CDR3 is TGTGCCAGCAGCCATGGGACAGGGGATGGC. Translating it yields CASSHGTGDG. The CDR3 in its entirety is CASSHGTGDGYTF. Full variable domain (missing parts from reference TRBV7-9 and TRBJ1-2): DTGVSQNPRHKITKRGQNVTFRCDPISEHNRLYWYRQTLGQGPEFLTYFQNEAQLEKSRLLSDRFSAERPKGSFSTLEIQRTEQGDSAMYLCASSHGTGDGYTFGSGTRLTVV.

CDR3 DNA, as far as it was read: TGTGCCAGCAGCTTAGCTTTAACGGTCCAAGAGACG. Residues: CASSLALTVQET. The whole CDR3 sequence is CASSLALTVQETQYF. The gene calls are TRBV7-8 and TRBJ2-3; D uncertain. The read is 3 residues too short to cover the CDR3 end, so that end is filled in from the germline J gene. The CDR3 length is 15 residues. Germline V gives CDR1 SGHVS, CDR2 FQNEAQ.

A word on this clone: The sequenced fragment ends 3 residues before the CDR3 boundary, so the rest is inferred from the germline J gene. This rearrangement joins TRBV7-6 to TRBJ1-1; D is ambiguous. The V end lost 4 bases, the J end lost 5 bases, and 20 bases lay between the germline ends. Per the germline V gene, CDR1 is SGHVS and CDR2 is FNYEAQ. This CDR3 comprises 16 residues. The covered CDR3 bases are TGTGCCAGCAGCTCCCAAGCAGGCGCCGGTGGAACTGAA. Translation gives CASSSQAGAGGTE. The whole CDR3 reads CASSSQAGAGGTEAFF.